The source of this TCR beta chain is a study of T cell repertoires in cytomegalovirus infection. Study-wide findings and caveats: HLA-C-restricted CMV-specific TCR beta clonotypes were dominant in the ex vivo response.

The sample holds many counts of this clonotype. Its cognate antigen is unknown. TCRdb reprocessed the reads with MiXCR, giving one entry per CDR3 protein. The sample has more than 200,000 distinct CDR3 sequences, approximately 10% seen once; the top ten hold more than 12%. This CDR3 has 12 residues. The V and J ends lost 6 bases and 7 bases, in that order; junction bases with no gene match: 4. This TCR was recovered from a human donor in good health (CMV status not recorded). Some clones in this sample may be carry-over from other donors' samples. The sequencing input was PBMCs. This sequence joins TRBV12-3 or TRBV12-4 and TRBJ1-2; 8 bases match TRBD1. CDR3 protein: CASRPGGSGYTF. CDR3 DNA sequence: TGTGCCAGCAGGCCAGGGGGCTCTGGCTACACCTTC.